The rows below give T cell receptor beta chains drawn from one sample of a study of CD8 T cells in ankylosing spondylitis. MiXCR, run by TCRdb on the 5' RACE reads, gives a single entry per CDR3 protein. The sample carries hundreds of thousands of distinct CDR3 sequences, 10% to 15% recorded once. Sequenced sample: blood, either unsorted or a sorted T cell fraction (not recorded which). These receptors were obtained from a male donor with ankylosing spondylitis. CDR3s include the opening cysteine and the closing phenylalanine or tryptophan.

TRBJ2-1 16 TRBV2 CASSDVLAGAWGEQFF
TRBJ2-1 14 TRBV5-1 CASSLGEGYNEQFF
TRBJ2-1 14 TRBV20-1 CSAAGGQNYNEQFF
TRBJ2-2 15 TRBV5-1 CASSEDRGSTGELFF
TRBJ2-3 14 TRBV18 CASSPQQREDTQYF
TRBJ2-1 14 TRBV20-1 CSASLAGAYNEQFF
TRBJ2-1 20 TRBV11-2 CASSLGSGTSGSTPYNEQFF
TRBJ2-1 17 TRBV24-1 CATSDPKQGIALNEQFF
TRBJ2-3 14 TRBV19 CASSRQEGVDTQYF
TRBJ2-7 13 TRBV10-3 CAISGTPDYEQYF
TRBJ2-3 17 TRBV20-1 CSAATPRSGRVPDTQYF
TRBJ1-5 20 TRBV11-1 CASSSEVGTSSFGSNQPQHF
TRBJ2-1 12 TRBV6-6 CASSSPGQNQFF
TRBJ2-2 13 TRBV19 CASSMVNTGELFF
TRBJ1-1 13 TRBV15 CATSRALAEEAFF
TRBJ1-5 14 TRBV5-6 CASSLTGLNQPQHF
TRBJ1-2 16 TRBV7-9 CASSPGGQGLNYGYTF
TRBJ2-3 16 TRBV7-9 CASSHSIGPHTDTQYF
TRBJ2-3 15 TRBV12-3/TRBV12-4 CASSLDRVVADTQYF
TRBJ2-7 12 TRBV29-1 CSVGKTGHEQYF
TRBJ2-7 17 TRBV29-1 CSVEVVNSGSERYEQYF
TRBJ1-1 15 TRBV20-1 CSARATRGMNTEAFF
TRBJ1-2 15 TRBV7-2 CASTLTGQGAYGYTF
TRBJ2-2 17 TRBV10-3 CAISKTSGRADTGELFF
TRBJ1-2 16 TRBV10-3 CAISDYGTGGSYGYTF
TRBJ2-4 18 TRBV11-1 CASSLAPGQMLAKNIQYF
TRBJ2-3 15 TRBV5-1 CASSHTTGRTDTQYF
TRBJ2-1 16 TRBV19 CASSIRLQSSYNEQFF
TRBJ2-5 14 TRBV25-1 CASSETGEVKTQYF
TRBJ2-5 18 TRBV10-1 CASSESVGGSGWTRAQYF
TRBJ1-1 15 TRBV5-1 CASSSQGQGYTEAFF
TRBJ2-1 11 TRBV20-1 CSAASGDEQFF
TRBJ2-1 15 TRBV9 CASSVEGQSYNEQFF
TRBJ2-3 16 TRBV5-1 CASSLVQREPTDTQYF
TRBJ2-3 14 TRBV28 CASSPRLSTDTQYF
TRBJ1-1 13 TRBV29-1 CSVEGGTYRGAFF
TRBJ1-2 14 TRBV30 CAWAGTGANYGYTF
TRBJ2-3 13 TRBV9 CASAGFGTDTQYF
TRBJ2-3 15 TRBV20-1 CSARDGLAVVDTQYF
TRBJ2-1 15 TRBV24-1 CATSDHLESYNEQFF
TRBJ2-5 11 TRBV24-1 CANQGTETQYF
TRBJ2-1 15 TRBV7-2 CASSLVTGSKNEQFF
TRBJ2-1 17 TRBV15 CATSRGGGLAGGNEQFF
TRBJ2-1 16 TRBV20-1 CCAPGGLAGGANEQFF
TRBJ2-3 14 TRBV12-3/TRBV12-4 CASSQGLAGNTQYF
TRBJ2-7 16 TRBV25-1 CASSELGAAGGYEQYF
TRBJ1-1 16 TRBV20-1 CSARDQGAHVNTEAFF
TRBJ2-5 13 TRBV11-2 CASAGNHQETQYF
TRBJ2-5 15 TRBV25-1 CASSEPERNQETQYF
TRBJ2-3 16 TRBV20-1 CSARDLLAGFTDTQYF
TRBJ1-1 15 TRBV19 CASSMSLRDKLKAFF
TRBJ2-1 14 TRBV5-1 CASSPGGVYNEQFF
TRBJ1-5 15 TRBV2 CASRTGGGRGQPQHF
TRBJ2-7 13 TRBV20-1 CSARRAGIYEQYF
TRBJ2-5 14 TRBV20-1 CSARSRLGSGTQYF
TRBJ2-1 18 TRBV11-2 CASSLRGTSGINYNEQFF
TRBJ2-1 14 TRBV3-1 CASSPGTRVGEQFF
TRBJ1-5 16 TRBV27 CASSRLGGYSNQPQHF
TRBJ1-2 13 TRBV11-2 CASSLLTGYGYTF
TRBJ1-3 15 TRBV27 CASSFPTGNGNTIYF